A single sample gave rise to the 5 T cell receptor beta chains below, sequenced in a study of cytomegalovirus exposure and HLA in healthy donors. Sequencing was performed with immunoSEQ multiplex PCR; in TCRdb, only in-frame clones are kept and a portion is missing. The table shows 260,000 or so clones, with roughly 89% occurring only once. The sequenced sample was PBMCs. The origin of the receptors is a young man in good health and CMV-seronegative.

This chain links TRBV6-5 with TRBJ2-7, with 10 bases lining up with TRBD2. The CDR3 has 13 residues. The germline CDR1 and CDR2 sequences are MNHEY and SVGAGI. With V trimmed by 6 bases and J by 11 bases, 10 bases remained unmatched. The CDR3 DNA reads TGTGCCAGCAGGGCGGCTCCCGGGACTAGCGAGTACTTC. Protein: CASRAAPGTSEYF.

The chain combines TRBV5-8 with TRBJ2-7, with TRBD1 as a possible D gene (6 bases). Germline V lookup: CDR1 SGHTS, CDR2 YDEGEE. V lost 1 base, J lost 0 bases, and 14 bases lay in between. This CDR3 is 16 amino acids long. CDR3: CASSLSRDKSSYEQYF. The CDR3 DNA reads as TGTGCCAGCAGCTTGTCCCGGGACAAGAGCTCCTACGAGCAGTACTTC.

The chain carries TRBV10-3 and TRBJ2-5; 7 nucleotides match TRBD1. CDR3 size: 16 residues. Germline V gene sequence: CDR1 ENHRY, CDR2 SYGVKD. Germline trimming cut 0 bases from V and 2 bases from J; bases unmatched to any gene: 6. The chain's CDR3 is CAISESTSGGQETQYF. The CDR3, as DNA: TGTGCCATCAGTGAGTCGACCTCAGGGGGTCAAGAGACCCAGTACTTC.

As DNA, the CDR3 is TGTGCCAGCAGCTTTCGGCCGACGGGAGCTCGGAAAGCTAACTATGGCTACACCTTC. Translating gives CASSFRPTGARKANYGYTF. V is TRBV5-6 and J is TRBJ1-2; no clear D gene. Trimming left V 2 bases short and J 0 bases short, with 23 bases between. The CDR3 contains 19 residues. Germline CDR1 SGHDT, CDR2 YYEEEE.

J is TRBJ2-3 and V is TRBV27, with D perhaps TRBD2 (6 bases). The CDR3 has 14 amino acids. V lost 6 bases and J 4 bases, leaving 14 bases between the germline ends. Germline V CDR1 and CDR2: MNHEY, SMNVEV (reference sequence). CDR3 sequence reads: CASSPLTSPDTQYF. CDR3 sequence (DNA): TGTGCCAGCAGCCCCTTGACTAGTCCAGATACGCAGTATTTT.